This entry features one T cell receptor beta chain sequence. The antigen this receptor binds is unknown. Within one base of it there is no much larger clone, and no base qualities were kept. This sample was included in a study of blood T cell repertoires in COVID-19 (dated by TCRdb to about 2020). In terms of the full investigation: Collaborator samples came from the United States, Italy and Spain and covered acute and convalescent phases of COVID-19. Subjects who had been exposed to COVID-19, were actively infected with it, or had recovered from it provided the deeply sampled blood TCRbeta repertoires that made up the dataset. HLA class I and class II types, where available, came from metadata supplied by the sample provider rather than from assay-based typing. The prospective study material was composed of cDNA or gDNA derived from T cells, B-cell-depleted T cells, or PBMCs. The repertoires were released in a freely available public database intended as a resource for research on the immune response to SARS-CoV-2. The sample metadata nearly always contained a de-identified subject ID, COVID-19 status, age in years and sex. Samples were obtained from the ongoing ImmuneRACE study (first 160 participants) and from 1,254 subjects provided by 6 global collaborators. What the work shows at the level of the full study, not this receptor alone: The quantity of clinical and demographic metadata differed by source and by participant and was supplied without curation.

The CDR3 runs 15 residues from the cysteine to the phenylalanine. The retained sequence is limited to the CDR3, 45 bases, with the frame set at the first base. V and J lose 5 bases and 7 bases, and a span of 15 bases separates them. Per the germline V gene, SGHTA is the CDR1 and FQGNSA is the CDR2. The immunoSEQ Assay, a bias-controlled multiplex PCR, was used to amplify TCRbeta CDR3 regions from genomic DNA. In the source study's methods: The number of nucleated cells in each sample was estimated by amplification of reference gene primers within the assay. To quantify the absolute abundance of each unique TCRbeta CDR3 rearrangement, sequence reads were collapsed and filtered. Productive Simpson clonality was computed per sample as the square root of Simpson's diversity index over productive rearrangements. TCRdb provides this immuneACCESS table in a form limited to in-frame rearrangements. Some clones are lacking; in checked studies, under half of them reflect an unresolved V gene, and why the rest are absent is not known. D and trimming come from the DNA, and the V and J calls and clone size come from that table. This sample lists over 250,000 clones; approximately 90% were detected once. 2% to 2.5% of the sample comes from the top ten.

In Seattle, one collaborating source enrolled patients while the infection was active and tracked those patients longitudinally over the course of disease. Each collaborating institution followed its own protocols to collect whole blood in K2EDTA tubes. For TCRbeta analysis, collaborator samples were shipped as frozen whole blood, as isolated PBMCs, or as DNA extracted from either sample type. The sample was peripheral blood. Rearrangement joined TRBV7-2 to TRBJ1-6; the D region possibly corresponds to TRBD1 (5 bases align). This TCR was recovered from a woman aged 30 to 39 with COVID-19, enrolled during active disease. The nucleotide sequence is given as TGTGCCAGCAGCCCCTCAGGGCACGTCAATTCACCCCTCCACTTT. This encodes CASSPSGHVNSPLHF.